Sequencing of this T cell receptor (beta chain) was carried out in a study of T cells in Graves' hyperthyroidism and ophthalmopathy. This clonotype was recorded many times. Using RNA transcripts as the source, TCR beta CDR3 regions were amplified. The HTBI set primed first-round TCR CDR3 RT-PCR. TCRdb passed the multiplex PCR reads through MiXCR, listing each CDR3 protein once. This sample has 550,000 to 800,000 distinct CDR3 sequences; around 15% occur once, and the top ten carry around 15%. The length of the CDR3 is 18 residues. Germline-derived CDR1 and CDR2 are SEHNR and FQNEAQ (reference sequence). Trimming cost V 5 bases and J 0 bases, with 23 bases left between them.

The material sequenced was blood. This chain joins TRBV7-9 and TRBJ2-7, with D unclear. The receptor was derived from a man aged 50 or older with Graves' hyperthyroidism. Here the CDR3 reads CASSALSRASFFSYEQYF. CDR3 DNA sequence: TGTGCCAGCAGCGCACTCTCTAGAGCCAGCTTCTTCTCCTACGAGCAGTACTTC.